The TCR beta chain described here comes from a study of control samples from healthy donors and cancer patients (dated by TCRdb to the early 2020s). Libraries were built with the immunoSEQ multiplex PCR assay. TCRdb provides this immuneACCESS table in a form limited to in-frame rearrangements. Some clones are lacking; in checked studies, under half of them reflect an unresolved V gene, and why the rest are absent is not known. The sample table contains about 170,000 clones; only one count was recorded for roughly 91% of them. The ten largest account for approximately 1.4% of the sample. The germline V gene (reference sequence) provides CDR1 LGHDT and CDR2 YNNKEL. From the cysteine up to the phenylalanine, the CDR3 has a length of 14 residues. Only CDR3 DNA remains: 42 bases, in frame from the first base. V is cut back by 4 bases and J by 4 bases, with 6 bases in the junction unmatched. As regards this clone: There is no known antigen for this receptor. The sample holds no much larger clone one base away, and base qualities are not on file.

The clonotype originates from a woman in her 30s in good health. The source material was blood. Recombination connected TRBV3-1 (or the pseudogene TRBV3-2) to TRBJ1-2; 7 central nucleotides agree with TRBD1. The nucleotide sequence is given as TGTGCCAGCAGCCGCCTTACAGGGGTCTATGGCTACACCTTC. Its coded protein is CASSRLTGVYGYTF.